This T cell receptor (beta chain) is drawn from a study of cytomegalovirus exposure and HLA in healthy donors. Study findings and constraints: Productive rates of about 87% or about 30% were seen for most TCR beta V segments in an earlier analysis. An observed cluster of highly shared sequence variants was recorded as a likely sequencing artifact. It has been reported that TCR beta sequences accurately predicted the HLA-A and HLA-B alleles of most subjects. The records held CMV serostatus as the only immune exposure information.

The PCR employed 60 Vbeta primers together with 13 Jbeta primers. Profiling relied on immunoSEQ multiplex PCR, and the TCRdb table lists in-frame clones only, not all of them. The sample records more than 75,000 clones, about four fifths being singletons. About this clone itself: Its antigen is still unknown.

The receptor was isolated from a woman between 40 and 55 years old in good health and CMV-seropositive. Sequenced material: PBMCs.

The CDR3 region is CASSVGIGAGTDTQYF. CDR3 in DNA: TGTGCCAGCAGCGTAGGAATAGGGGCGGGCACAGATACGCAGTATTTT. The rearrangement links TRBV9 to TRBJ2-3; a possible D gene is TRBD1 (5 bases). The CDR3 runs to 16 residues. V dropped 0 bases and J dropped 1 base, with 12 bases sitting between them. Germline CDR1 is SGDLS and CDR2 is YYNGEE.